The sequence of this TCR beta chain was determined in a study of shared clonotypes between healthy human individuals. Study in general: A couple of female and a few male donors aged 18 to 49 were enrolled.

Germline V gene lookup returns CDR1 MNHEY and CDR2 SMNVEV (reference sequence). The CDR3 has 17 residues. V lost 1 base, J lost 0 bases, and 12 bases lay in between. CD8 cells regarded as naive lacked CD45RO, were positively chosen for CCR7, and omitted terminally differentiated effector memory CD45RA+ cells. Comment on this clone: Antigen: not known.

Here immunoSEQ multiplex PCR was the method, and the copy in TCRdb shows in-frame clones only, minus some. Of about 2.1 million clones listed, over 85% are singletons. Study results and limitations: Non-shared clonotypes displayed generation probabilities falling below those of clonotypes present in all four donors.

Sequencing was carried out using naive CD8+ T cells from PBMCs. The chain carries TRBV27 and TRBJ2-2; the D is unclear. This TCR was sampled from a man aged 18 to 35 in good health. Some clones in this sample may be carry-over from other donors' samples. In DNA, the CDR3 is TGTGCCAGCAGTTTATTGAAGTTCCCCTCGAACACCGGGGAGCTGTTTTTT. This codes for CASSLLKFPSNTGELFF.